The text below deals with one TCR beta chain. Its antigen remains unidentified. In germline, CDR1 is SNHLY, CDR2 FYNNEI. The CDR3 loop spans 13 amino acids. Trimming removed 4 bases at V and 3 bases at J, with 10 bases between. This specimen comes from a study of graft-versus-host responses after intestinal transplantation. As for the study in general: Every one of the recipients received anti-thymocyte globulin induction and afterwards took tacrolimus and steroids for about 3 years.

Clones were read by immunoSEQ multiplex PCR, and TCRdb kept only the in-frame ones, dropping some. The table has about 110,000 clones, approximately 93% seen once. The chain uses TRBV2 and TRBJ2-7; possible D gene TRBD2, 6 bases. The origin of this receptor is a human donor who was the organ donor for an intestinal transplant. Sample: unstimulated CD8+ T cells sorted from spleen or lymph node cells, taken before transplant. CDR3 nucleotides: TGTGCCAGCAGTGTGGACTACTACTACGAGCAGTACTTC. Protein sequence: CASSVDYYYEQYF.